Described below is a single TCR beta chain sequence and its context. These data belong to a study of blood T cells in healthy people across ages. A sample-barcoded 5' primer and a J-beta primer mix were used in a second PCR of about 6 to 12 cycles. TCRdb passed the 5' RACE reads through MiXCR, listing each CDR3 protein once. The table has about 580,000 distinct CDR3 sequences, 47% seen once. Trimming shortened V by 1 base and J by 8 bases, and 14 bases separated the two germline ends. Germline lookup yields CDR1 SGHTA and CDR2 FQGNSA. CDR3 size: 15 residues. Sequencing used blood. The rearrangement uses TRBV7-2 and TRBJ1-4; a possible D gene is TRBD1 (5 bases). The sequence came from an elderly man in good health. The CDR3 protein is CASSLGGHGGEKLFF. In nucleotides, the CDR3 is TGTGCCAGCAGCTTAGGCGGACACGGCGGGGAAAAACTGTTTTTT.